The rows below give T cell receptor beta chains drawn from one sample of a study of CD8 T cells in Susac syndrome. MiXCR, run by TCRdb on the immunoSEQ multiplex PCR reads, gives a single entry per CDR3 protein. The sample yields around 110,000 distinct CDR3 sequences, roughly 95% seen once. Sequencing was done on a sample of CD4+ T cells from PBMCs. The source of these receptors is a human donor with Susac syndrome. The conserved cysteine and the conserved F or W are not part of the CDR3 here. The order of the fields is D gene, V gene, J gene, CDR3 protein. The D gene is left open where the match is weak.

TRBD2	TRBV7-2	TRBJ2-7	ASSNSGSRYEQY
TRBD2	TRBV14	TRBJ2-3	ASSPRTSGRTDTQY
NA	TRBV20-1	TRBJ1-1	SAVDRSDEAF
NA	TRBV19	TRBJ1-5	ASSTPQH
NA	TRBV20-1	TRBJ2-2	SARELGNTGELF
NA	TRBV28	TRBJ2-7	ASSTRRSSYEQY
TRBD1	TRBV3-1	TRBJ1-2	ASSFHRGDYGYT
NA	TRBV30	TRBJ1-2	AWSSGANGYT
TRBD2	TRBV7-2	TRBJ2-1	ASSPTTSGRRSEQF
NA	TRBV6-5	TRBJ2-1	ASSYSGEQF
NA	TRBV5-4	TRBJ2-7	ASSLGAGGSYEQY
NA	TRBV29-1	TRBJ2-5	SVEDNGQETQY
NA	TRBV5-8	TRBJ2-5	ASSLGGAQETQY
TRBD1	TRBV4-2	TRBJ2-2	ASSQAIGGAPGELF
NA	TRBV9	TRBJ2-3	ASSVVGSGDTQY
TRBD1	TRBV6-5	TRBJ2-7	ATTLSGTGAEQY
TRBD1	TRBV20-1	TRBJ2-7	SSIGTGNSYEQY
NA	TRBV7-9	TRBJ1-1	ASTLTMNTEAF
NA	TRBV27	TRBJ2-1	ASRLSNEQF
NA	TRBV5-4	TRBJ2-5	ASSSRGRTMQETQY
TRBD1	TRBV20-1	TRBJ1-2	SASGTGYGYT
NA	TRBV20-1	TRBJ2-3	SATTGQTSLDTQY
NA	TRBV3-1	TRBJ2-3	ASSQTSRDTQY
NA	TRBV29-1	TRBJ1-1	SVEGVEAF
NA	TRBV3-1	TRBJ1-2	ASSQGNYGYT
NA	TRBV28	TRBJ1-5	ASWGGNQPQH